These T cell receptor beta chains were read from a single sample in a study of T cells in Graves' hyperthyroidism and ophthalmopathy. TCRdb recomputed calls from the multiplex PCR reads with MiXCR, one row per CDR3 protein. The sample contains fewer than 900,000 distinct CDR3 sequences, around 19% of which appear only once. The sample comprised blood. The receptors were gathered from a woman aged 50 to 60 with Graves' hyperthyroidism that later progressed to Graves' ophthalmopathy. The CDR3 runs from the conserved cysteine through the conserved F or W. D genes are given only for firm matches. Clone size is shown for a subset of rows, as once, few, many or a class of expanded clone.

DNA: TGTGCCAGCAGTTTACCACAGGGATGGAGCACTGAAGCTTTCTTT
CDR3: CASSLPQGWSTEAFF
J: TRBJ1-1
D: .
V: TRBV12-3/TRBV12-4
size: few

DNA: TGTGCCAGCAGCCAATCGCCCCAGGCTAGCTATGGCTACACCTTC
CDR3: CASSQSPQASYGYTF
J: TRBJ1-2
D: .
V: TRBV16
size: few

DNA: TGCAGTGCTTGGGCTAGACAGGGTGACTACGAGCAGTACTTC
CDR3: CSAWARQGDYEQYF
J: TRBJ2-7
D: TRBD1
V: TRBV20-1
size: .

DNA: TGTGCCAGCAGCTTAGCTGGCCCTGAAGCTTTCTTT
CDR3: CASSLAGPEAFF
J: TRBJ1-1
D: .
V: TRBV11-2
size: many

DNA: TGTGCCAGCTCACCTACTGACGTGGGGGAGCAGTTCTTC
CDR3: CASSPTDVGEQFF
J: TRBJ2-1
D: .
V: TRBV18
size: many

DNA: TGTGCCAGCAGCTTGGGGCGCGGACAGGGGGGACGAGAGACCCAGTACTTC
CDR3: CASSLGRGQGGRETQYF
J: TRBJ2-5
D: TRBD1
V: TRBV5-1
size: once

DNA: TGTGCCAGCAGCTTAGACCCAATATTGTATTTCTTT
CDR3: CASSLDPILYFF
J: TRBJ1-1
D: .
V: TRBV7-8
size: few

DNA: TGCGCCAGCAGCTTGGCGGGTAACTCACCCCTCCACTTT
CDR3: CASSLAGNSPLHF
J: TRBJ1-6
D: .
V: TRBV5-1
size: many

DNA: TGTGCCAGCAGCTTAGAGGGCGACAGCTACAATGAGCAGTTCTTC
CDR3: CASSLEGDSYNEQFF
J: TRBJ2-1
D: .
V: TRBV11-3
size: .

DNA: TGTGCCAGCAGCCAATTGGTCGGATTTATCTCTGGAAACACCATATATTTT
CDR3: CASSQLVGFISGNTIYF
J: TRBJ1-3
D: .
V: TRBV3-1
size: few

DNA: TGTGCCATCAGTCTGCCGGGACAGGGTCTCGACGAGCAGTACTTC
CDR3: CAISLPGQGLDEQYF
J: TRBJ2-7
D: TRBD1
V: TRBV11-3
size: few

DNA: TGTGCCAGCAGCTTGGAGAATTCGAACACCGGGGAGCTGTTTTTT
CDR3: CASSLENSNTGELFF
J: TRBJ2-2
D: .
V: TRBV7-9
size: .

DNA: TGTGCCAGCAGCTTGGAATCAAGGTGGGAAAAACTGTTTTTT
CDR3: CASSLESRWEKLFF
J: TRBJ1-4
D: .
V: TRBV11-2
size: .

DNA: TGCGCCAGCAGCTTGGCCGGGCCGACAAGTATCGGAGACACCGGGGAGCTGTTTTTT
CDR3: CASSLAGPTSIGDTGELFF
J: TRBJ2-2
D: .
V: TRBV5-1
size: many

DNA: TGCGCCAGCAGCCCGGGCCAGGGGTTTGAAGCTTTCTTT
CDR3: CASSPGQGFEAFF
J: TRBJ1-1
D: .
V: TRBV5-1
size: many

DNA: TGTGCCACCGACAGGTACTCTGGAAACACCATATATTTT
CDR3: CATDRYSGNTIYF
J: TRBJ1-3
D: .
V: TRBV6-1
size: few

DNA: TGTGCCAGCAGTGAATTTAAGGGGGCTAGTCAGCCCCAGCATTTT
CDR3: CASSEFKGASQPQHF
J: TRBJ1-5
D: TRBD1
V: TRBV2
size: many

DNA: TGTGCCACCAGCAGAGATAAAGGACAGGGGAACGAGCAGTACTTC
CDR3: CATSRDKGQGNEQYF
J: TRBJ2-7
D: TRBD1
V: TRBV15
size: .

DNA: TGTGCCAGCAGCCAAGGCGCGAGGGAGGAAGAGACCCAGTACTTC
CDR3: CASSQGAREEETQYF
J: TRBJ2-5
D: .
V: TRBV4-2
size: few

DNA: TGTGCCAGCAGTTTCCGGACAGGGAGGAACGCTGAAGCTTTCTTT
CDR3: CASSFRTGRNAEAFF
J: TRBJ1-1
D: TRBD1
V: TRBV27
size: many

DNA: TGTGCCAGCAGACTTGAGACAGGGGGGAACGGCTACACCTTC
CDR3: CASRLETGGNGYTF
J: TRBJ1-2
D: TRBD1
V: TRBV12-3/TRBV12-4
size: many

DNA: TGTGCCAGCAGTGACGGGACTAGTGGGAATGAGCAGTTCTTC
CDR3: CASSDGTSGNEQFF
J: TRBJ2-1
D: TRBD2
V: TRBV27
size: many

DNA: TGTGCCAGCAGCCAGGACATTAGTGAGACCCAGTACTTC
CDR3: CASSQDISETQYF
J: TRBJ2-5
D: .
V: TRBV5-4
size: .

DNA: TGTGCCAGCAGCCAACGACAGGGGAACTACTATGGCTACACCTTC
CDR3: CASSQRQGNYYGYTF
J: TRBJ1-2
D: TRBD1
V: TRBV3-1
size: many

DNA: TGTGCCAGCAGTTACGCCTTTGGGGGCCCAGAGACGCAGTATTTT
CDR3: CASSYAFGGPETQYF
J: TRBJ2-3
D: .
V: TRBV6-2/TRBV6-3
size: .

DNA: TGTGCCAGCGGGACACCGGCGCTGGGGCAGGGGAATAGTTACGAGCAGTACTTC
CDR3: CASGTPALGQGNSYEQYF
J: TRBJ2-7
D: .
V: TRBV2
size: many

DNA: TGTGCCAGCAGTGAGTCGACTAGCGGGGCCCAAGAGACCCAGTACTTC
CDR3: CASSESTSGAQETQYF
J: TRBJ2-5
D: TRBD2
V: TRBV6-2/TRBV6-3
size: .

DNA: TGTGCCAGCAGCCCGGGGGGAACTGAAGCTTTCTTT
CDR3: CASSPGGTEAFF
J: TRBJ1-1
D: .
V: TRBV3-1
size: many

DNA: TGTGCCAGCAGTTTTAGCTCTGGGGCCAACGTCCTGACTTTC
CDR3: CASSFSSGANVLTF
J: TRBJ2-6
D: .
V: TRBV12-3/TRBV12-4
size: many

DNA: TGTGCCAGCAGCTTAGTAGCAGTTTCCGGGGAGCTGTTTTTT
CDR3: CASSLVAVSGELFF
J: TRBJ2-2
D: .
V: TRBV7-9
size: once

DNA: TGTGCCAGCAGCTTAGCTTGGTTGTCGAAGGGGACGAACACCGGGGAGCTGTTTTTT
CDR3: CASSLAWLSKGTNTGELFF
J: TRBJ2-2
D: .
V: TRBV7-2
size: few

DNA: TGTGCCAGCAGCATCCAGGGGGTCATGGCCAAAAACATTCAGTACTTC
CDR3: CASSIQGVMAKNIQYF
J: TRBJ2-4
D: TRBD1
V: TRBV28
size: many

DNA: TGTGCCAGCAGCCACCCGGCTAGCGGGGGGGTAAATGAGCAGTTCTTC
CDR3: CASSHPASGGVNEQFF
J: TRBJ2-1
D: TRBD2
V: TRBV3-1
size: many

DNA: TGTGCCAGCCCCGGTAGGGGGAGCACCGGGGAGCTGTTTTTT
CDR3: CASPGRGSTGELFF
J: TRBJ2-2
D: .
V: TRBV12-3/TRBV12-4
size: .

DNA: TGCGCCAGCAGCTGGATGGGACAGGGTAAAAACATTCAGTACTTC
CDR3: CASSWMGQGKNIQYF
J: TRBJ2-4
D: TRBD1
V: TRBV5-1
size: many

DNA: TGTGCCAGCAGCCAGGGGGATGGCAATCAGCCCCAGCATTTT
CDR3: CASSQGDGNQPQHF
J: TRBJ1-5
D: .
V: TRBV3-1
size: few

DNA: TGTGCCAGTAGTATACGGGACGGATTAATTGGAAACACCATATATTTT
CDR3: CASSIRDGLIGNTIYF
J: TRBJ1-3
D: .
V: TRBV19
size: once

DNA: TGTGCCGGCAGTGAACTGGGCAACACCATATATTTT
CDR3: CAGSELGNTIYF
J: TRBJ1-3
D: .
V: TRBV6-4
size: .

DNA: TGCAGTGCTAGGGACGGGGCAGGGGATGGCTACACCTTC
CDR3: CSARDGAGDGYTF
J: TRBJ1-2
D: .
V: TRBV20-1
size: few